Ten or more counts support the clone carrying this T cell receptor (beta chain). Germline V lookup: CDR1 SGHAT, CDR2 FQNNGV. The germline V and J ends were trimmed by 1 base and 10 bases, with 14 bases remaining between them. This CDR3 region has 15 residues. This record belongs to a study of T cells in Graves' hyperthyroidism and ophthalmopathy. RNA transcripts served as the template for amplifying TCR beta CDR3 regions. The TCR CDR3 was amplified in a first-round RT-PCR using the HTBI primer set. One entry per CDR3 protein results from TCRdb running MiXCR on the multiplex PCR reads. The sample consists of about 480,000 distinct CDR3 sequences, 13% to 15% of them appearing once.

The chain is built from TRBV11-2 and TRBJ1-6; no clear D gene. The sequencing input was blood. The receptor's source is a woman aged 18-29 years with Graves' hyperthyroidism. CDR3 loop: CASSLVGGSESPLHF. The CDR3 nucleotides read TGTGCCAGCAGCTTAGTGGGTGGCAGTGAATCACCCCTCCACTTT.